The source of this TCR beta chain is a study of identical twins. This clonotype was seen more than once but under ten times. One entry per CDR3 protein, called by TCRdb with MiXCR from the 5' RACE reads. The table shows 400,000 to 650,000 distinct CDR3 sequences, with roughly a fifth occurring only once. Germline V gene lookup returns CDR1 DFQATT and CDR2 SNEGSKA (reference sequence). CDR3 length: 13 amino acids. Deletions cut 6 bases from V and 8 bases from J, with 16 bases between. This same sample was also taken into another study, of T cells expressing NK-cell markers. Turning to that study: Dominant NKG2C+ clonotypes were found to form about 1.0-7.5% of CD8+ T cells in 5 or 6 donors.

The source material was CD4+ T cells sorted from blood. The receptor's source is a young woman in good health. J is TRBJ1-4 and V is TRBV20-1; D not resolved. This chain's CDR3 is CSAQTETNEKLFF. CDR3 sequence (DNA): TGCAGTGCCCAAACCGAGACGAACGAAAAACTGTTTTTT.